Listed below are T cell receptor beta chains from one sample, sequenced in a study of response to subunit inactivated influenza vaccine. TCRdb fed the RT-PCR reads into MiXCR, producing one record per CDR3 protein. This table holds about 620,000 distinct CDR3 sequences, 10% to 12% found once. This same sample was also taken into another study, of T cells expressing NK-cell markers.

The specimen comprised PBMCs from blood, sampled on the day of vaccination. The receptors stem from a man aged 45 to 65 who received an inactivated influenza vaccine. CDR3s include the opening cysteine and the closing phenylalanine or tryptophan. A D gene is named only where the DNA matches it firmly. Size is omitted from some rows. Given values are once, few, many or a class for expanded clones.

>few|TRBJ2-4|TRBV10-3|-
TGTGCCATCAGTGAGTCGACTGCAGGAGAAGCCAAAAACATTCAGTACTTC
CAISESTAGEAKNIQYF
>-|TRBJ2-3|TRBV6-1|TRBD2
TGTGCCAGCAAAATGGCCCGAACTAGCGACGGAACAGATACGCAGTATTTT
CASKMARTSDGTDTQYF
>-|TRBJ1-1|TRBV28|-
TGTGCCAGCAGTTTTAGTAACACTGAAGCTTTCTTT
CASSFSNTEAFF
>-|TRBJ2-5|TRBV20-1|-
TGCAGACCCCTTTTTGAGACCCAGTACTTC
CRPLFETQYF
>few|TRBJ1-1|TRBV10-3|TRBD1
TGTGCCATCAGTACTTACAGGGGGGGAGATCGGACTGAAGCTTTCTTT
CAISTYRGGDRTEAFF
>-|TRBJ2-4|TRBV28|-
TGTGCCAGCAGTAAAAGCTCCCCCCCGAGCTTTAAAAACATTCAGTACTTC
CASSKSSPPSFKNIQYF
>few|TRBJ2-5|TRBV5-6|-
TGTGCCAGCAGCTTGGAGTTCCAGAGTAAAGAGACCCAGTACTTC
CASSLEFQSKETQYF
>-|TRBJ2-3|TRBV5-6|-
TGTGCCAGCAGCTTGCGGGGACTCCGAGTTTCATACGATACGCAGTATTTT
CASSLRGLRVSYDTQYF
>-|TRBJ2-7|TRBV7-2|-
TGTGCCAGCAGCTTGAGTGGACATCGCCTGAATTACGAGCAGTACTTC
CASSLSGHRLNYEQYF
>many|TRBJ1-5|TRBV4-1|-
TGCGCCAGCAGCCAAGGGTTGAATCAGCCCCAGCATTTT
CASSQGLNQPQHF
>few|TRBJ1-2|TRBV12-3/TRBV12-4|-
TGTGCCAGCACCGAGCGGCAGGGTTATGGCTACACCTTC
CASTERQGYGYTF
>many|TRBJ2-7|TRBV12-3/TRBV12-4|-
TGTGCCAGCAGTCCCCGGGACATTACCTACGAGCAGTACTTC
CASSPRDITYEQYF
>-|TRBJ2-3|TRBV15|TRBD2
TGTGCCACCAGCAGATCCTTGACTAGCGCCAGCACAGATACGCAGTATTTT
CATSRSLTSASTDTQYF
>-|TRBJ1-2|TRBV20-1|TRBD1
TGCAGTGCTAGAGGGCGTGGACAGGACCACTATGGCTACACCTTC
CSARGRGQDHYGYTF
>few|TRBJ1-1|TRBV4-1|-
TGCGCCAGCAGCCAATTTTTAGTAGGGATGAACACTGAAGCTTTCTTT
CASSQFLVGMNTEAFF
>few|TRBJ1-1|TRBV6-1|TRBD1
TGTGCCAGCAAGATACAGGGGGCTAGGGCTGAAGCTTTCTTT
CASKIQGARAEAFF
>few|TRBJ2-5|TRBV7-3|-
TGTGCCAGCAGCGTACTTGGGGAGACCCAGTACTTC
CASSVLGETQYF
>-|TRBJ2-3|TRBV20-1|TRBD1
TGCAGTGCTGGGACAGCCCTCACAGATACGCAGTATTTT
CSAGTALTDTQYF
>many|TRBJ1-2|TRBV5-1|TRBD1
TGCGCCAGCAGCTTGGGGACAGGGCCCTATGGCTACACCTTC
CASSLGTGPYGYTF
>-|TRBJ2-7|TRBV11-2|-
TGTGCCAGCAGCTTAGATTATACAGTTGGGCAGGGGCCTTTTGGGCAGTACTTC
CASSLDYTVGQGPFGQYF
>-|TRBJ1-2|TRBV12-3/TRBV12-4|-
TGTGCCAGCAGTTCGGTCCCATCAAACTATGGCTACACCTTC
CASSSVPSNYGYTF
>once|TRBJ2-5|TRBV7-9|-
TGTGCCAGCAGCTTAATGTTTAGGGAGACCCAGTACTTC
CASSLMFRETQYF
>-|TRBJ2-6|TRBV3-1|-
TGTGCCAGCAGCCATTGGGGACCCGGGGCCAACGTCCTGACTTTC
CASSHWGPGANVLTF
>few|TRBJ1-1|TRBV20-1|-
TGCAGTGCCTTAGGTCCCCAACACACTGAAGCTTTCTTT
CSALGPQHTEAFF
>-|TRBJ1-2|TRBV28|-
TGTGCCAGCAGTTTACGGGCAGGGGACTCTAACTATGGCTACACCTTC
CASSLRAGDSNYGYTF
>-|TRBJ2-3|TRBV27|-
TGTGCCAGCAGTTTAAGATCTCCTGGCCCAGATACGCAGTATTTT
CASSLRSPGPDTQYF
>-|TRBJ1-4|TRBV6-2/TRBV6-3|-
TGTGCCAGCAGACGGGGGACTACTAATGAAAAACTGTTTTTT
CASRRGTTNEKLFF
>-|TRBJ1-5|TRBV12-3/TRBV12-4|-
TGTGCCAGCAGTTCCGTAGTTGATCAGCCCCAGCATTTT
CASSSVVDQPQHF
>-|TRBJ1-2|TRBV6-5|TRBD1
TGTGCCAGCAGTTACGGCAGGGGGCCTATTAACTATGGCTACACCTTC
CASSYGRGPINYGYTF
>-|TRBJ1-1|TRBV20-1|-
TGCAGTGCTAGGAATACAGGACGGAGGGTAGAAGCTTTCTTT
CSARNTGRRVEAFF
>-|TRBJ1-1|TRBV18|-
TGTGCCAGCTCCCGTACAGCGCCGAGCACTGAAGCTTTCTTT
CASSRTAPSTEAFF
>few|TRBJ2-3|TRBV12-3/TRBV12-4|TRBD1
TGTGCCAGCAAGGAACAGGGGGTAGCAGATACGCAGTATTTT
CASKEQGVADTQYF
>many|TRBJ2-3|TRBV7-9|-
TGTGCCAGCAGCCCGGACCGTGCAATAGGGGAGGCAGATACGCAGTATTTT
CASSPDRAIGEADTQYF
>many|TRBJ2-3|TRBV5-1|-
TGCGCCAGCAGCGACTATCGGGGAACAGATACGCAGTATTTT
CASSDYRGTDTQYF
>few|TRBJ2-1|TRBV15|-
TGTGCCACCAGCAGAGATCTGGAATCCAATGAGCAGTTCTTC
CATSRDLESNEQFF
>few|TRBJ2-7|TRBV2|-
TGTGCCGCCCGGACAGTCCACGAGCAGTACTTC
CAARTVHEQYF
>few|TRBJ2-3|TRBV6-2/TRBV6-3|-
TGTGCCAGCAGTTACTCCCGGGTCCTCACAGATACGCAGTATTTT
CASSYSRVLTDTQYF
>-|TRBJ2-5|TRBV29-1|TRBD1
TGCAGCGTTGAACGGGGACAGCAAGAGACCCAGTACTTC
CSVERGQQETQYF
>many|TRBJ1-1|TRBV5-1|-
TGCGCCAGCAGCTTTGGGGGGCCCAGCGCGGAAGCTTTCTTT
CASSFGGPSAEAFF
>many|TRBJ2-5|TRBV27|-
TGTGCCAGCAGTTTATTTAGTGGGCAAGAGACCCAGTACTTC
CASSLFSGQETQYF
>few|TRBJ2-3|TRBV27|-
TGTGCCAGCAGCCCGTCGGGACTCAGGACGCAGTATTTT
CASSPSGLRTQYF
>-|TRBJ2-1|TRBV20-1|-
TGCAGTGCTAGAGGTACCCGGGCAGAGGGGCAGTTCTTC
CSARGTRAEGQFF
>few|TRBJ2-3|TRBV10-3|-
TGTGCCATCAGTGATCTTGGAGGTCGCGCAGATACGCAGTATTTT
CAISDLGGRADTQYF
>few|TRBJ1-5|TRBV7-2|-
TGTGCCAGCAGCTTATGGAATCAGCCCCAGCATTTT
CASSLWNQPQHF
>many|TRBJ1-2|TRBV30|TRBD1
TGTGCCTGGACCCAGGGGGCCCGGGGTGGCTACACCTTC
CAWTQGARGGYTF
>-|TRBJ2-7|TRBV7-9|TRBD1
TGTGCCAGCAGCTTAACCGGGACAGGGAATTCCAACGAGCAGTACTTC
CASSLTGTGNSNEQYF